A selection of T cell receptor beta chains follows, all from one sample in a study of cytomegalovirus exposure and HLA in healthy donors. This table comes from immunoSEQ multiplex PCR, and its TCRdb copy is limited to in-frame clones, with some not included. Of about 150,000 clones listed, more than 65% are singletons. Sequencing input: PBMCs. All receptors come from a man aged 25 to 40 in good health and CMV-seropositive. The CDR3 runs from the conserved cysteine through the conserved F or W. The order of the fields is V gene, J gene, CDR3 protein.

TRBV5-4,TRBJ2-7,CASSLVGVKNEQYF
TRBV7-9,TRBJ1-5,CASSFPGQGQPQHF
TRBV6-5,TRBJ1-2,CASSPERGDGYTF
TRBV7-2,TRBJ2-3,CASSPPPLGGDTQYF
TRBV11-2,TRBJ2-1,CASSLGRRTAIYNEQFF
TRBV7-2,TRBJ2-4,CASSLEGAGLNIQYF
TRBV29-1,TRBJ2-3,CSVEGGGNTDTQYF
TRBV28,TRBJ2-7,CASSFAGTGAYEQYF
TRBV7-9,TRBJ2-7,CSSSLDGGSYEQYF
TRBV18,TRBJ1-1,CASSARSPGGGENTEAFF
TRBV9,TRBJ1-1,CASSAGGGTEAFF
TRBV6-5,TRBJ1-1,CASITGGRMGAEAFF
TRBV7-9,TRBJ2-7,CASSSDWDSYEQYF
TRBV27,TRBJ2-7,CASSPLLAGGPREQYF
TRBV7-6,TRBJ1-1,CASSEREGLGTEAFF
TRBV5-1,TRBJ1-1,CASSSLGAGNTEAFF
TRBV6-1,TRBJ1-2,CASTYGILDGYTF
TRBV5-1,TRBJ2-1,CASSLGRAYNEQFF
TRBV11-2,TRBJ1-3,CASSPRPGGNTIYF
TRBV29-1,TRBJ2-5,CSVRRVGMETQYF
TRBV5-1,TRBJ2-1,CASSPLLLAGNNEQFF
TRBV30,TRBJ1-1,CAWSRSEAFF
TRBV2,TRBJ1-4,CASSVRTVTNEKLFF
TRBV7-9,TRBJ1-2,CATVTGEGYTF
TRBV9,TRBJ2-7,CASGGGSYEQYF
TRBV5-6,TRBJ2-1,CASSSRRGVSYNEQFF
TRBV7-9,TRBJ2-3,CASSAGGGTSTDTQYF
TRBV18,TRBJ2-6,CASSPPSAAINSGANVLTF
TRBV7-6,TRBJ2-7,CASSLGDSLSF
TRBV7-8,TRBJ2-7,CASSLTGTHEQYF
TRBV10-1,TRBJ2-2,CASSEWGGGELFF
TRBV27,TRBJ1-2,CASSPDRFLDGYGYTF
TRBV7-8,TRBJ1-1,CASSSTAGAAFF
TRBV7-9,TRBJ2-1,CASRTQGAGNEQFF
TRBV5-5,TRBJ2-7,CASSREGVEQYF
TRBV30,TRBJ1-1,CAWGEGTEAFF
TRBV6-6,TRBJ2-7,CASSYSDTDSYEQYF
TRBV7-9,TRBJ1-5,CSSSLAWAGGFSNQPQHF
TRBV18,TRBJ1-6,CASSPHRPGQGRSPLHF
TRBV4-1,TRBJ2-1,CASSRPGTGGLDNEQFF
TRBV19,TRBJ2-1,CASRLLADNEQFF
TRBV6-5,TRBJ2-5,CASSYSGTSGQETQYF
TRBV29-1,TRBJ1-3,CSVQEQGAGNTIYF
TRBV5-4,TRBJ2-7,CASSTWTASYEQYF
TRBV19,TRBJ1-5,CASSIHYQGANQPQHF
TRBV4-1,TRBJ2-7,CASSQALRSSYEQYF
TRBV27,TRBJ1-2,CASRPTGVGGYTF
TRBV5-4,TRBJ1-2,CASSLEQGNNYGYTF
TRBV28,TRBJ2-7,CASSLWQGHYEQYF
TRBV7-2,TRBJ2-3,CASSLLGGTDTQYF
TRBV29-1,TRBJ1-1,CSASQGWTEAFF
TRBV5-5,TRBJ2-3,CASSLRTGTSDTDTQYF
TRBV5-6,TRBJ1-3,CASSLVGAGNTIYF
TRBV5-5,TRBJ2-1,CASSLSPNNEQFF
TRBV19,TRBJ2-5,CASSQQGGETQYF